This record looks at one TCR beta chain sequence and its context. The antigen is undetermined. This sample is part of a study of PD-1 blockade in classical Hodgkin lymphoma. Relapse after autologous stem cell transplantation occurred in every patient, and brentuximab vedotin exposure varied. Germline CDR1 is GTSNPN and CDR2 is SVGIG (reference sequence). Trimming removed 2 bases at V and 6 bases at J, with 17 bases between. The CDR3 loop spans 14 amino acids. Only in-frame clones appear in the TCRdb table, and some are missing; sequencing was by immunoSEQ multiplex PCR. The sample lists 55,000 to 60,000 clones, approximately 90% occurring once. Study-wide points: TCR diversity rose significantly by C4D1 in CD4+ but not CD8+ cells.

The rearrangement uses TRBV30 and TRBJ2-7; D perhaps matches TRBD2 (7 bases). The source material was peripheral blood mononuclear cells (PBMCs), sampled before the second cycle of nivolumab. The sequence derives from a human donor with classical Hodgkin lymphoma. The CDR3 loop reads CAWSWGGQGSEQYF. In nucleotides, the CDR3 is TGTGCCTGGAGTTGGGGAGGGCAGGGGAGCGAGCAGTACTTC.